This T cell receptor (beta chain) emerged from a study of shared T cell receptors in the human thymus. The CDR3 extends over 15 amino acids. Germline-derived CDR1 and CDR2 are MDHEN and SYDVKM. The V gene lost 3 bases and the J gene lost 1 base, with 13 bases spanning the gap. This table comes from immunoSEQ multiplex PCR, and its TCRdb copy is limited to in-frame clones, with some not included. The sample records about 400,000 clones, about 95% being singletons. Sequenced input: thymocytes. The clonotype was recovered from a human donor. J is TRBJ2-7 and V is TRBV28; D is undetermined. CDR3 nucleotides: TGTGCCAGCAGTTTGCTGACATCTCCATCCTACGAGCAGTACTTC. This translates into CASSLLTSPSYEQYF.